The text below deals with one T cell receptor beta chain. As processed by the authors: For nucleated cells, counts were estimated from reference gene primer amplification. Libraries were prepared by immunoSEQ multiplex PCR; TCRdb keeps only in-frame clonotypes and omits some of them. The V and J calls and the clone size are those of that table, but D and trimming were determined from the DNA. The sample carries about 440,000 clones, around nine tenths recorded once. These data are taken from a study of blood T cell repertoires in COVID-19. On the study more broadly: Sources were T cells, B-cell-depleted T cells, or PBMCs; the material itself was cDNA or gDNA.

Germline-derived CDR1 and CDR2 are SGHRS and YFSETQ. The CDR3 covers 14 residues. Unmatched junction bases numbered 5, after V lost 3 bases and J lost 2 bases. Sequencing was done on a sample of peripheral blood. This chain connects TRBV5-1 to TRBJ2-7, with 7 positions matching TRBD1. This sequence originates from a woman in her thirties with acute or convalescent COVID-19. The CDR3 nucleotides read TGCGCCAGCAGCTCCGGGACAGCCACCTACGAGCAGTACTTC. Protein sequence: CASSSGTATYEQYF.